These T cell receptor beta chains were read from a single sample in a study of cytomegalovirus exposure and HLA in healthy donors. Method: immunoSEQ multiplex PCR; TCRdb's copy keeps in-frame clones and lacks some. The sample comprises about 89,000 clones, 75% to 80% of which are singletons, and around 3.4% rests with the top ten. What was sequenced was PBMCs. These receptor sequences come from a man younger than 40 in good health and CMV-seronegative. Each CDR3 is given with its conserved first and last residue. Each record gives: V gene, J gene, D gene, clone size, CDR3 protein, CDR3 DNA. The D gene is left open where the match is weak. The size of a clone is reported for some rows only, either as once, few or many, or as a class for expanded clones.

TRBV2	TRBJ1-5	NA	NA	CASSEEGSNNQPQHF	TGTGCCAGCAGTGAAGAAGGGAGTAATAATCAGCCCCAGCATTTT
TRBV19	TRBJ2-2	NA	NA	CASLPGSGNTGELFF	TGTGCCAGTTTGCCAGGTAGCGGGAACACCGGGGAGCTGTTTTTT
TRBV19	TRBJ2-3	NA	NA	CASSFSLGGDTRYF	TGTGCCAGTAGTTTCTCCCTCGGAGGGGATACGCGGTATTTT
TRBV28	TRBJ1-5	TRBD1	once	CASSVVGQGNQPQHF	TGTGCCAGCAGCGTCGTTGGACAGGGGAATCAGCCCCAGCATTTT
TRBV11-2	TRBJ2-3	NA	NA	CASSSFGGGRSDTQYF	TGTGCCAGCAGCTCCTTTGGGGGAGGACGCTCAGATACGCAGTATTTT
TRBV6-6	TRBJ2-7	NA	NA	CASSYGLLRSYEQYF	TGTGCCAGCAGTTACGGACTCCTTCGCTCCTACGAGCAGTACTTC
TRBV7-9	TRBJ2-7	NA	NA	CASQDTTYEQYF	TGTGCCAGCCAGGACACTACCTACGAGCAGTACTTC
TRBV5-8	TRBJ2-2	NA	NA	CASSLFRTSNTGELFF	TGTGCCAGCAGCTTGTTTCGGACTTCCAACACCGGGGAGCTGTTTTTT
TRBV14	TRBJ1-1	TRBD1	few	CASSPTGIVAEAFF	TGTGCCAGCAGCCCGACAGGGATCGTCGCTGAAGCTTTCTTT
TRBV5-4	TRBJ2-6	NA	NA	CASSLFRSGNGANVLTF	TGTGCCAGCAGCTTGTTCAGGTCCGGGAATGGGGCCAACGTCCTGACTTTC
TRBV6-1	TRBJ1-2	TRBD1	few	CASSEAGRQGNYGYTF	TGTGCCAGCAGTGAAGCGGGGAGACAGGGTAACTATGGCTACACCTTC
TRBV5-1	TRBJ2-1	TRBD2	NA	CASSPVGSGVRSSYNEQFF	TGCGCCAGCAGTCCAGTCGGTAGCGGGGTGCGTAGCTCCTACAATGAGCAGTTCTTC
TRBV7-9	TRBJ2-7	TRBD1	once	CASSPRDRVLAGDLEQYF	TGTGCCAGCAGCCCCCGGGACAGGGTGTTGGCGGGAGACCTCGAGCAGTACTTC
TRBV5-6	TRBJ1-1	TRBD1	NA	CASRPLTGRSEAFF	TGTGCCAGCAGACCACTGACAGGGCGCTCTGAAGCTTTCTTT
TRBV27	TRBJ2-6	TRBD1	NA	CASRLTGGAGANVLIF	TGTGCCAGCAGGCTGACAGGGGGCGCTGGGGCCAACGTCCTGATTTTC
TRBV27	TRBJ2-1	TRBD2	few	CASRGLAVSKQFF	TGTGCCAGCAGGGGACTAGCGGTATCTAAGCAGTTCTTC
TRBV7-6	TRBJ1-1	NA	NA	CASSLVGGQGAFF	TGTGCCAGCAGCTTAGTCGGTGGGCAGGGGGCTTTCTTT
TRBV5-1	TRBJ1-5	TRBD1	NA	CASSLDAVTGFPQPQHF	TGCGCCAGCAGCTTGGACGCCGTGACAGGGTTTCCTCAGCCCCAGCATTTT
TRBV27	TRBJ2-2	NA	NA	CASSLANTGELFF	TGTGCCAGCAGTTTGGCCAACACCGGGGAGCTGTTTTTT
TRBV9	TRBJ1-6	NA	once	CASSVRGSSYNSPLHF	TGTGCCAGCAGCGTCAGGGGTAGCTCCTATAATTCACCCCTCCACTTT
TRBV29-1	TRBJ1-1	NA	NA	CSVAQNEAFF	TGCAGCGTTGCGCAGAATGAAGCTTTCTTT
TRBV28	TRBJ1-5	TRBD1	NA	CASISGQADQPQHF	TGTGCCAGCATATCCGGACAGGCCGATCAGCCCCAGCATTTT
TRBV6-5	TRBJ2-2	NA	NA	CASSYSGGLGELFF	TGTGCCAGCAGTTACTCGGGGGGTCTCGGGGAGCTGTTTTTT
TRBV7-7	TRBJ2-3	TRBD1	NA	CASSLAAGQGVDTQYF	TGTGCTAGCAGCTTAGCTGCGGGACAGGGGGTTGATACGCAGTATTTT
TRBV5-1	TRBJ2-1	NA	NA	CASSFTPGSYNEQFF	TGCGCCAGCAGTTTTACCCCAGGGTCCTACAATGAGCAGTTCTTC
TRBV28	TRBJ1-2	NA	few	CASTNIQGPYGYTF	TGTGCCAGCACTAATATCCAGGGGCCCTATGGCTACACCTTC
TRBV18	TRBJ1-4	NA	NA	CASSTNGRATNEKLFF	TGTGCCAGCTCCACCAATGGCAGGGCAACTAATGAAAAACTGTTTTTT
TRBV10-3	TRBJ1-1	TRBD1	NA	CAISVGVGDRGSEAFF	TGTGCCATCAGTGTTGGAGTAGGGGACAGGGGGTCTGAAGCTTTCTTT
TRBV5-4	TRBJ2-3	TRBD2	NA	CASSTRRASGTSDTQYF	TGTGCCAGCAGTACTCGTCGGGCTAGCGGAACCTCAGATACGCAGTATTTT
TRBV29-1	TRBJ2-5	NA	NA	CSVLRGKETQYF	TGCAGCGTCCTCAGGGGAAAAGAGACCCAGTACTTC
TRBV5-5	TRBJ1-6	TRBD1	NA	CASSTSGQEHSPLHF	TGTGCCAGCAGCACATCCGGACAGGAGCATTCACCCCTCCACTTT
TRBV6-5	TRBJ1-2	TRBD1	NA	CASRRGTVGAYGYTF	TGTGCCAGCAGACGTGGGACAGTCGGTGCGTATGGCTACACCTTC